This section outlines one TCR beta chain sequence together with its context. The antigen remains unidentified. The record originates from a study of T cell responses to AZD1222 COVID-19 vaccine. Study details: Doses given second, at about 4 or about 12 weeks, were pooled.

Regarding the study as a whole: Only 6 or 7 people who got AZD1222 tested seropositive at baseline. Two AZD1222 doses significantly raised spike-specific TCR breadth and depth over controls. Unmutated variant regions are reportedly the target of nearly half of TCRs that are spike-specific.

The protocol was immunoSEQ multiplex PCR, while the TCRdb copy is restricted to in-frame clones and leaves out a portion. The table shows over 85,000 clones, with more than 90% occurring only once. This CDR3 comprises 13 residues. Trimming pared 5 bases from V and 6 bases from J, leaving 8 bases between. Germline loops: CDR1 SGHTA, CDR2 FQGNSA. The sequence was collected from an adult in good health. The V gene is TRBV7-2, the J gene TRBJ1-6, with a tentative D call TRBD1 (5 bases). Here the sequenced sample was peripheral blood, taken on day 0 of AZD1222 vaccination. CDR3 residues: CASSTGGNSPLHF. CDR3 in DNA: TGTGCCAGCAGCACTGGGGGTAATTCACCCCTCCACTTT.